A single T cell receptor beta chain is shown here with its context. Its matching antigen is unknown. The study drew donors from healthy Caucasian individuals in Russia aged roughly 6 to 100. Extracted total RNA amounted to at least 5.5 micrograms for each sample. A J-beta primer mix and a sample-barcoded 5' primer were used in a second PCR of about 6 to 12 cycles. Every sample produced at least 3 million CDR3-containing paired-end reads. TCRdb itself ran the 5' RACE reads through MiXCR, one entry per CDR3 protein. The repertoire has 700,000 to 850,000 distinct CDR3 sequences, roughly 50% of them found once; the top ten carry around 40%. The sample originates from a study of blood T cells in healthy people across ages. Broader study findings: A roughly linear age-dependent decrease characterized TCR beta diversity per million T cells.

Trimming stripped 5 bases from V and 1 base from J, with 6 bases between. The CDR3 has 13 amino acids. CDR1 and CDR2 (germline): MNHEY, SMNVEV (reference sequence). The source material was blood. The chain is built from TRBV27 and TRBJ1-5, with D uncertain. This TCR came from a man older than 75 in good health. The CDR3 is CASSRSSNQPQHF. The CDR3 bases are TGTGCCAGCAGTCGCTCGAGCAATCAGCCCCAGCATTTT.